A single sample gave rise to the 26 T cell receptor delta chains below, sequenced in a study of γδ T cells in repeated Plasmodium falciparum infection. Gammadelta T cells were flow-sorted from PBMC into Vgamma9/Vdelta2+ and Vdelta2-negative populations for bulk analysis. TCRdb redid the clone calls on the multiplex PCR reads with CATT. The data show some 100,000 delta-chain clones, with under 1.5% seen just once and under 10% held by the top ten. Sequenced input: gamma-delta T cells from blood. All receptors derive from a pool of human donors (malaria-infected and uninfected, not separated).

There are many counts of this clone. The amino acid sequence in TCRdb belongs to a much larger clone and departs from this DNA's translation at residue 8, likely a sequencing read error; the sequence shown is translated from the DNA. V gene TRDV1 combines with J gene TRDJ1; no reliable D call. Matching the DNA to germline supplied the J gene, which TCRdb does not give. The germline V and J ends were trimmed by 2 bases and 0 bases, with 13 bases remaining between them. The CDR3 is 16 residues long. In germline, CDR1 is TSWWSYY, CDR2 QGS. The DNA for the CDR3 is TGTGCTCTTGGGGAAATGCCCACCCTGTACACCGATAAACTCATCTTT. Its protein is CALGEMPTLYTDKLIF.

As for this clone: The protein given by TCRdb reflects a much larger clone and differs at residue 13 from this DNA's translation, likely from a read error; the protein shown is the DNA's translation. The chain carries TRDV2 and TRDJ1; 8 positions agree with TRDD3. In the absence of a J gene in TCRdb, the DNA was matched to germline to assign it here. CDR1 and CDR2 (germline): GEAIGNYY, EKD. The CDR3 consists of 19 residues. J gave up 7 bases and V 0 bases, and 21 bases lay outside the gene matches. The CDR3, as DNA: TGTGCCTGTGACACCGATCAAGGGATACGCGCGGGGGTTGCCGGTAAACTCATCTTT. Translating gives CACDTDQGIRAGVAGKLIF.

The sample holds a few counts of this clone. The likely explanation is a read error, given a far larger clone one base away. Within the sample, other DNA sequences also encode this same CDR3. The chain combines TRDV1 with TRDJ1; 9 bases line up with TRDD2. As TCRdb names no J gene, one was assigned here on the basis of a DNA match to germline. Germline V gives CDR1 TSWWSYY, CDR2 QGS. The CDR3 has 21 residues. J gave up 0 bases and V 4 bases, and 21 bases lay outside the gene matches. CDR3 nucleotide sequence: TGTGCTCTTGGGGTCTCACCTTCCTACGTAGTACTGGCCGAGTACACCGATAAACTCATCTTT. This gives the protein CALGVSPSYVVLAEYTDKLIF.

This clone occurred many times. V and J are TRDV1 and TRDJ1; 9 nucleotides agree with TRDD3. Because TCRdb records no J gene, it was assigned here through a match of the DNA to germline. Unmatched junction bases numbered 19, after V lost 2 bases and J lost 3 bases. The CDR3 extends over 20 amino acids. Germline CDR1 reads TSWWSYY; CDR2 reads QGS. Here the CDR3 reads CALGENRRAGGFFVPDKLIF. The CDR3 DNA follows: TGTGCTCTTGGGGAAAATCGGCGGGCTGGGGGATTTTTCGTACCCGATAAACTCATCTTT.

Details on this clone: TCRdb's protein, taken from a much larger clone, differs from this DNA's translation at residue 9, likely owing to a read error; the protein displayed comes from the DNA. The gene calls are TRDV1 and TRDJ1; 11 bases are a match to TRDD3. The CDR3 totals 24 residues. The V gene end was trimmed by 4 bases and the J gene end by 1 base; junction bases not matched to a gene: 29. CDR1 is TSWWSYY and CDR2 is QGS in the germline V gene. The CDR3 here is CALGVCSYTTRNWGITGFTDKLIF. In DNA form, the CDR3 reads TGTGCTCTTGGGGTTTGTTCCTACACTACGAGAAACTGGGGGATAACAGGATTCACCGATAAACTCATCTTT.

As to this clone: TCRdb has a much larger clone's protein, which differs at residue 13 from the translation of this DNA, likely because of a read error; what is shown is the protein translated from the DNA. This rearrangement joins TRDV1 to TRDJ1, with 8 bases lining up with TRDD2. The CDR3 consists of 22 residues. V dropped 1 base and J dropped 0; count of bases not matched to a gene: 22. Germline V gives CDR1 TSWWSYY, CDR2 QGS. CDR3 in amino acids: CALGEPGLPRYRVIAYTDKLIF. The CDR3 coding sequence is TGTGCTCTTGGGGAACCTGGCCTTCCTAGGTACAGGGTGATTGCCTACACCGATAAACTCATCTTT.

To note about this clone: A far more abundant clone sits one base away, making this likely a read error. Other nucleotide sequences in the sample specify the same CDR3. The DNA for the CDR3 is TGTGCCTTTAGTTTCGAGGCGCTGGTATTGGGGGATGATAAACTCATCTTT. Residues: CAFSFEALVLGDDKLIF. The J gene is TRDJ1, the V gene TRDV3, with 8 bases that match TRDD3. TCRdb is silent on the J gene; assignment here came from matching the DNA to germline. After removal of 0 bases from V and 5 bases from J, the junction contained 17 bases not matched to a gene. Germline-derived CDR1 and CDR2 are TVYSNPD and GDNSRS (reference sequence). CDR3 size: 17 residues.

Concerning this clone itself: The protein recorded in TCRdb matches a much larger clone and deviates from this DNA's translation at residue 12, suggesting a read error; the protein here is obtained by translating the DNA. The chain joins TRDV1 to TRDJ1; 11 nucleotides agree with TRDD3. TCRdb leaves out the J gene; it was filled in here by matching the DNA to germline. With 2 bases clipped from V and 0 bases from J, the junction kept 23 bases outside the gene matches. The germline gives CDR1 TSWWSYY, CDR2 QGS. This CDR3 comprises 23 residues. The CDR3, as DNA: TGTGCTCTTGGGGAAAGGTCGGCTCCTCCACCTATTGGGGGATACGCCTACACCGATAAACTCATCTTT. The encoded protein is CALGERSAPPPIGGYAYTDKLIF.

This clone was seen at least ten times. This chain joins TRDV1 and TRDJ1, with TRDD3 identical over 11 bases. The J gene is absent in TCRdb and was assigned here via DNA matching to germline. This CDR3 has 23 residues. With V trimmed by 4 bases and J by 4 bases, 29 bases remained unmatched. Germline V CDR1 and CDR2: TSWWSYY, QGS. CDR3 in DNA: TGTGCTCTTGGGGGCACTGGCCTCCTATTCCTACCCTGGGGGATACAAGTGAGCGATAAACTCATCTTT. Its protein is CALGGTGLLFLPWGIQVSDKLIF.

This clone was detected only a few times. This likely came from a read error, as a far larger clone is one base away. Other DNA sequences in the same sample also yield this CDR3. The chain joins TRDV3 to TRDJ1; possible D gene TRDD2, 5 bases. Per the germline V gene, CDR1 is TVYSNPD and CDR2 is GDNSRS (reference sequence). The CDR3 is 15 amino acids. Trimming stripped 2 bases from V and 1 base from J, with 17 bases between. The CDR3 DNA follows: TGTGCCTTTTATACCCCTACCGTACGCACCGATAAACTCATCTTT. Its protein product is CAFYTPTVRTDKLIF.

A note on this clone: A far larger clone is a single base away, which makes a read error likely. The rearrangement links TRDV1 to TRDJ1; 9 nucleotides match TRDD3. TCRdb leaves out the J gene; it was filled in here by matching the DNA to germline. The CDR3 sequence is 19 residues long. Germline CDR1 is TSWWSYY and CDR2 is QGS. CDR3 amino acids: CALLNHPKHWGTYTDKLIF. The CDR3 bases are TGTGCTCTCCTTAATCACCCAAAACACTGGGGGACCTACACCGACAAACTCATCTTT.

The table lists this clone with a few counts. The TCRdb record carries a much larger clone's protein, which differs from this DNA's translation at residue 16; a read error is the likely cause, and the protein listed here is the DNA translation. This chain uses TRDV1 with TRDJ1; the D gene could be TRDD2 or TRDD3 (8 bases each). No J gene was available from TCRdb, and it was assigned here by a germline match of the DNA. Germline assignment: CDR1 TSWWSYY and CDR2 QGS. This CDR3 has 23 residues. V was clipped by 5 bases and J by 4 bases, with 41 bases between them. CDR3 residues: CALGSSSYIGLGAGGHVRDKLIF. The CDR3 bases are TGTGCTCTTGGGTCTTCTTCCTACATAGGGTTGGGGGCTGGGGGACACGTCCGCGATAAACTCATCTTT.

Note on this clone: A far bigger clonotype differs at one base, so this is likely a read error. Other DNA variants within this sample encode the same CDR3. V is TRDV2 and J is TRDJ1, with TRDD3 matching 10 bases. Here the J gene came from matching the DNA to germline, since TCRdb omits it. Germline V gene lookup returns CDR1 GEAIGNYY and CDR2 EKD. The CDR3 covers 15 residues. CDR3 nucleotide sequence: TGTGCCTGCGACACTCTACTGGGGGATACCGATAAACTCATCTTT. Translating gives CACDTLLGDTDKLIF.

This clone was recorded at least ten times. Additional DNA sequences in this sample encode the identical CDR3. The chain uses TRDV1 and TRDJ1, with TRDD3 matching 9 bases. The J gene, absent from TCRdb, was called here by matching the DNA to germline. The CDR3 runs 23 residues. V was pared by 5 bases and J by 4 bases, with 32 bases of the junction left unmatched. In germline, CDR1 is TSWWSYY, CDR2 QGS. This chain's CDR3 is CALGSPKAPAAGIRRRAGDKLIF. Written as DNA, the CDR3 is TGTGCTCTTGGGTCCCCCAAGGCCCCCGCGGCGGGGATACGGCGGCGCGCGGGCGATAAACTCATCTTT.

With regard to this clone: The amino acid sequence in TCRdb belongs to a much larger clone and departs from this DNA's translation at residue 16, likely a sequencing read error; the sequence shown is translated from the DNA. This chain links TRDV2 with TRDJ3, with 11 bases matching TRDD3. TCRdb is silent on the J gene; assignment here came from matching the DNA to germline. Per the germline V gene, CDR1 is GEAIGNYY and CDR2 is EKD. This CDR3 contains 19 residues. The CDR3 DNA reads as TGTGCCTGTGACAAAGTACTGGGGGATAGCTCCTGGGACACCCGACGGATGTTTTTC. It codes for CACDKVLGDSSWDTRRMFF.

This clone was recorded at least ten times. The TCRdb protein comes from a much larger clone and disagrees with this DNA's translation at residue 15, likely due to a read error; the protein given here is derived from the DNA. This sequence joins TRDV2 and TRDJ1; 11 bases fit TRDD3. The germline CDR1 and CDR2 sequences are GEAIGNYY and EKD. This CDR3 has 19 amino acids. CDR3 DNA sequence: TGTGCCTGTGACCCTATGCTTCTGGGGGATACCCCGTACACCAATAAACTCATCTTT. This sequence encodes CACDPMLLGDTPYTNKLIF.

This clone was observed at least ten times. TCRdb's protein, taken from a much larger clone, differs from this DNA's translation at residue 15, likely owing to a read error; the protein displayed comes from the DNA. This chain joins TRDV1 and TRDJ1; 11 nucleotides line up with TRDD3. Germline lookup yields CDR1 TSWWSYY and CDR2 QGS. The CDR3 is 17 amino acids. CDR3 DNA sequence: TGTGCTCTTGGGGAAGGAGTGGGGGATACGAATTCGTATAAACCCATCTTT. Its protein is CALGEGVGDTNSYKPIF.

The sample holds a few counts of this clone. This DNA's translation differs at residue 8 from TCRdb's protein, which comes from a much larger clone; a read error is likely, and the protein shown is translated from the DNA. This chain uses TRDV1 with TRDJ1; no clear D gene. The J gene, not given by TCRdb, was assigned here from a germline match of the nucleotide sequence. CDR1 is TSWWSYY, CDR2 QGS, per germline. V lost 2 bases and J 0 bases, leaving 10 bases between the germline ends. The CDR3 sequence is 15 residues long. CDR3 protein: CALGESLANTDKLIF. In nucleotides, the CDR3 is TGTGCTCTTGGGGAATCCCTTGCGAACACCGATAAACTCATCTTT.

Concerning this clone: The amino acid sequence in TCRdb belongs to a much larger clone and departs from this DNA's translation at residue 8, likely a sequencing read error; the sequence shown is translated from the DNA. V gene TRDV2 combines with J gene TRDJ1; D perhaps matches TRDD3 (5 bases). TCRdb gives no J gene; it was assigned here by matching the DNA to germline. CDR1 GEAIGNYY and CDR2 EKD come from the germline V gene. CDR3 length equals 15 residues. Trimming cost V 0 bases and J 4 bases, with 14 bases left between them. CDR3 bases: TGTGCCTGTGACACCCGATACACCGGGGGCGATAAACTCATCTTT. The encoded protein is CACDTRYTGGDKLIF.

In its sample, this clone was seen many times. The chain combines TRDV1 with TRDJ1; 7 positions match TRDD3. The germline V gene encodes CDR1 TSWWSYY and CDR2 QGS. The CDR3 has 15 amino acids. With 0 bases clipped from V and 1 base from J, the junction kept 2 bases outside the gene matches. The chain's CDR3 is CALGELLGPTDKLIF. DNA of the CDR3: TGTGCTCTTGGGGAACTACTGGGGCCCACCGATAAACTCATCTTT.

This clone was seen more than once but under ten times. The protein that TCRdb holds for this DNA derives from a much larger clone and differs from the translated DNA at residues 5 and 8, which likely indicates a read error; the protein shown here is translated from the DNA. The gene calls are TRDV2 and TRDJ1; TRDD2 is a possible D gene (5 bases). The CDR3 is 16 amino acids. In germline, CDR1 is GEAIGNYY, CDR2 EKD. Between the trimmed V and J ends, which lost 4 bases and 0 bases, there was a span of 17 bases. The CDR3 region is CACDSLLRTYTDKLIF. DNA of the CDR3: TGTGCCTGTGATTCCTTACTGAGGACGTACACCGATAAACTCATCTTT.

This clone was seen at least ten times. The CDR3 is CALGEPTILRTGGYRMDKLIF. The CDR3 nucleotides are TGTGCTCTTGGGGAACCGACTATCCTTCGGACTGGGGGATACAGGATGGATAAACTCATCTTT. The chain links TRDV1 to TRDJ1, with 12 bases identical to TRDD3. TCRdb is silent on the J gene; assignment here came from matching the DNA to germline. The germline V gene has CDR1 TSWWSYY and CDR2 QGS. This CDR3 has 21 amino acids. V was pared by 1 base and J by 5 bases, with 20 bases of the junction left unmatched.

This clone has a count of ten or more. The mismatch at residue 17 between this DNA's translation and the TCRdb protein of a much larger clone likely reflects a read error; the protein shown is translated from the DNA. The J gene is TRDJ1, the V gene TRDV1, with 10 bases fitting TRDD3. Germline V gene data show CDR1 as TSWWSYY and CDR2 as QGS. The ends lost 0 bases at V and 6 bases at J; junction bases unmatched: 22. The CDR3 has 21 residues. The CDR3 protein is CALGELGPTELLGDWCNKLIF. The CDR3 DNA follows: TGTGCTCTTGGGGAACTCGGTCCTACAGAGCTACTGGGGGATTGGTGCAATAAACTCATCTTT.

A note on this clone: TCRdb records a much larger clone's protein for this DNA, with a difference at residue 18 that likely arises from a read error; the protein given is the translation of the DNA. The chain carries TRAV38-2/DV8 and TRDJ1, with a tentative D call TRDD3 (6 bases). As TCRdb names no J gene, one was assigned here on the basis of a DNA match to germline. V was clipped by 0 bases and J by 3 bases, with 36 bases between them. In germline, CDR1 is TSESDYY, CDR2 QEAYKQQN. CDR3 size: 23 residues. As DNA, the CDR3 is TGTGCTTATAGGAGCGCGATATCCCCACCTTGGCTGGGGTGGAGGGGCTACGCCGATAAACTCATCTTT. As protein: CAYRSAISPPWLGWRGYADKLIF.

A note on this clone: This DNA translates differently at residue 16 from the TCRdb protein, which is that of a much larger clone; a read error is likely, and the protein shown is the DNA's own translation. The gene calls are TRDV1 and TRDJ1, with D tentatively TRDD3 (5 bases). The CDR3 consists of 21 residues. Trimming left V 3 bases short and J 3 bases short, with 32 bases between. Germline values: CDR1 TSWWSYY, CDR2 QGS. CDR3 DNA: TGTGCTCTTGGGGATACAAGAGGCTACGAAGGGGACTTGGTGTACGCCGATAAACTCATCTTT. Translating it yields CALGDTRGYEGDLVYADKLIF.

This clone was seen a handful of times. The protein in TCRdb stems from a much larger clone and differs at residue 5 from this DNA's translation, likely a read error; here the protein is translated from the DNA. The rearrangement joins TRDV1 to TRDJ1, with 9 bases that match TRDD3. Germline matching of the DNA provided the J gene here, since TCRdb leaves it blank. CDR3 length equals 24 residues. In germline, CDR1 is TSWWSYY, CDR2 QGS. J was trimmed by 0 bases and V by 4 bases; bases with no gene match: 30. CDR3 bases: TGTGCTCTTGGGGGACCGACGGCCCCAAACTTCCTCTTATACTGGGGGAATTACACCGATAAACTCATCTTT. It translates to CALGGPTAPNFLLYWGNYTDKLIF.